This TCR beta chain was found in a study of blood T cell repertoires in COVID-19. Across the whole study: COVID-19 samples, acute and convalescent, were from the United States, Italy and Spain. Sample material is recorded as cDNA or gDNA derived from T cells, B-cell-depleted T cells, or PBMCs.

Participants' own reports of clinical history determined their cohort assignment. Authors' analysis steps: Reference gene primers were amplified, and this amplification served to estimate nucleated cell counts. The method was immunoSEQ multiplex PCR; TCRdb's version includes in-frame clones alone and lacks a portion of them. That table supplies the V and J calls and clone size; D and trimming were determined from the DNA. The sample carries roughly 310,000 clones, roughly 90% recorded once. Sequenced: PBMCs or T cells enriched from blood (not recorded which). The clonotype originates from a woman in her thirties or forties who had recovered from COVID-19.

CDR3 nucleotide sequence: TGTGCCAGCAGCCTCGGGACAGGGGTTACCTACGAGCAGTACTTC. Protein sequence: CASSLGTGVTYEQYF. The chain combines TRBV7-3 with TRBJ2-7, with 10 nucleotides matching TRBD1. Germline V gives CDR1 SGHTA, CDR2 FQGTGA. CDR3 length equals 15 residues. With V trimmed by 5 bases and J by 2 bases, 6 bases remained unmatched.